Listed below are T cell receptor beta chains from one sample, sequenced in a study of blood T cell repertoires in COVID-19. Sequenced by immunoSEQ multiplex PCR; TCRdb stores in-frame clones only, minus some. The top ten clones hold 2% of a sample with 30,000 to 45,000 clones, 70% to 80% of them seen once. The source material was peripheral blood. The receptors derive from a man between 60 and 75 years old with active COVID-19. Both conserved end residues are part of each CDR3. The order of the fields is V gene, J gene, CDR3 protein.

TRBV28,TRBJ1-3,CASSSGQGVDGNTIYF
TRBV7-6,TRBJ1-6,CASSLPNSPLHF
TRBV4-2,TRBJ2-3,CASSQPLRGTSGGKVSTDTQYF
TRBV20-1,TRBJ1-2,CSASPPSLRGYTF
TRBV7-2,TRBJ2-1,CASSAEVGLAGNEQFF
TRBV6-2/TRBV6-3,TRBJ2-3,CASSYSFERQSRADTQYF
TRBV7-2,TRBJ1-6,CASSPYNSPLHF
TRBV7-8,TRBJ2-3,CASSPTSGTDTQYF
TRBV9,TRBJ2-7,CASSDAPREIYEQYF
TRBV7-2,TRBJ2-2,CASSPRATGELFF
TRBV18,TRBJ2-1,CASSPPSNLRFLIF
TRBV5-4,TRBJ2-2,CASSLRQGGGTGELFF
TRBV27,TRBJ2-5,CASSFGLAVGETQYF
TRBV11-3,TRBJ2-3,CASSPRGADTQYF
TRBV6-5,TRBJ1-1,CASSYGRVPEAFF
TRBV29-1,TRBJ2-1,CSVLSRRGNEQFF
TRBV5-4,TRBJ1-1,CASRGTDSLNTEAFF
TRBV10-2,TRBJ2-2,CASSEDGGRVAGELFF
TRBV18,TRBJ2-3,CASSPPRALTDTQYF
TRBV5-6,TRBJ1-3,CASSPGQGAISGNTIYF
TRBV3-1/TRBV3-2,TRBJ1-2,CASSAQAGTAHYGYTF
TRBV5-8,TRBJ2-1,CASSLRGLGEQFF
TRBV4-2,TRBJ1-3,CASSQDRFSGNTIYF
TRBV7-9,TRBJ2-1,CASSPTGGRGNEQFF
TRBV18,TRBJ1-1,CASSPQGRGTEAFF
TRBV28,TRBJ1-4,CASSFGGQFNEKLFF
TRBV5-1,TRBJ2-2,CASSLDDRAGELFF
TRBV4-1,TRBJ2-3,CASRRAGGTDTQYF
TRBV4-1,TRBJ1-1,CASSNDRGGTEAFF
TRBV19,TRBJ2-2,CASQTGYHTGELFF
TRBV9,TRBJ2-7,CASSVGGHGTYEQYF
TRBV10-1,TRBJ1-4,CASSNMTGKEKLFF
TRBV21-1,TRBJ2-7,CASSKPRRSGYEQYF